Following are 32 T cell receptor beta chains from one sample sequenced in a study of tumor and adjacent non-tumor tissue in lung cancer. RNA was extracted from bulk tissue without any cell sorting. TCRbeta libraries were built with three rounds of nested PCR, modified from ARM-PCR. TCRdb re-analysed the multiplex PCR reads in MiXCR, keeping a single row per CDR3 protein. The sample carries more than 120,000 distinct CDR3 sequences, 60% to 70% recorded once. The sequenced sample consisted of lung tumor tissue. The source of these receptors is a man between 60 and 75 years old with small cell lung cancer.

The chain is built from TRBV11-2 and TRBJ2-2, with D possibly being TRBD1 (5 bases). Germline V gives CDR1 SGHAT, CDR2 FQNNGV. V gave up 11 bases and J gave up 1 base, with 17 bases separating them. The CDR3 sequence is 15 residues long. The CDR3 is CADSLDPLNTGELFF. The CDR3 DNA reads TGTGCCGACAGCTTAGATCCTCTGAACACCGGGGAGCTGTTTTTT.

In the case of this clonotype: One end of the junction fails to match germline, which may point to a read error. The chain employs TRBV20-1 and TRBJ2-5; 8 bases align to TRBD1. The CDR3 runs 13 residues. CDR1 and CDR2 from the germline V gene are DFQATT and SNEGSKA (reference sequence). In nucleotides, the CDR3 is TGCAGTGCTAGGAGGACAGGGCAGGAGACCCACTACTTC. Translated: CSARRTGQETHYF.

In this sample, this clonotype turned up many times. The chain combines TRBV4-1 with TRBJ2-3; the match to TRBD2 covers 7 bases. This CDR3 is 14 amino acids long. After removal of 6 bases from V and 6 bases from J, the junction contained 9 bases not matched to a gene. Germline CDR1 is MGHRA and CDR2 is YSYEKL. CDR3 in DNA: TGCGCCAGCAGTGGTGGCGGGAGTCGGGATACGCAGTATTTT. As protein: CASSGGGSRDTQYF.

This clonotype is judged medium-sized. V and J are TRBV6-5 and TRBJ1-1; TRBD1 matches at 9 bases. The CDR3 covers 15 residues. CDR1 is MNHEY and CDR2 is SVGAGI in the germline V gene. Here the CDR3 DNA reads TGTGCTAGTCTGGGGACAGGGTGGGGCGACACTGAAGCTTTCTTT. Its protein product is CASLGTGWGDTEAFF.

This clonotype was seen ten or more times. This chain uses TRBV11-2 with TRBJ2-2; 7 bases align to TRBD1. Germline lookup yields CDR1 SGHAT and CDR2 FQNNGV. This CDR3 contains 17 residues. V lost 3 bases and J lost 2; bases outside the gene matches: 9. CDR3 sequence (DNA): TGTGCCAGCAGCTTCCAGAGACAGGGAGTAAACACCGGGGAGCTGTTTTTT. Translation gives CASSFQRQGVNTGELFF. Complete variable domain (other parts from reference TRBV11-2 and TRBJ2-2): EAGVAQSPRYKIIEKRQSVAFWCNPISGHATLYWYQQILGQGPKLLIQFQNNGVVDDSQLPKDRFSAERLKGVDSTLKIQPAKLEDSAVYLCASSFQRQGVNTGELFFGEGSRLTVL.

Points on this clonotype: This may be a read error, as it is one base from a much larger clone. The chain employs TRBV5-6 and TRBJ2-1, with D possibly matching TRBD2 (6 bases). The CDR3 totals 13 residues. Trimming pared 4 bases from V and 4 bases from J, leaving 9 bases between. Germline CDR1 and CDR2: SGHDT and YYEEEE. The CDR3 DNA reads TGTGCCAGCAGCACGGGACTTTACAATGAGCAGTTCTTC. It codes for CASSTGLYNEQFF.

The V and J genes are TRBV5-4 and TRBJ2-1; 7 bases are a match to TRBD2. Trimming took 0 bases from V and 15 from J; bases not matched to a gene: 15. The CDR3 spans 15 residues. Germline-derived CDR1 and CDR2 are SGHNT and YYREEE (reference sequence). CDR3 nucleotide sequence: TGTGCCAGCAGCTTGGTGGGCGGGAGTCGAAATGAACCGTTCTTC. Translating gives CASSLVGGSRNEPFF.

In its sample, this clonotype was seen once. Germline is not matched at one junction end, which may reflect a read error. The rearrangement joins TRBV24-1 to TRBJ2-5; the D is unclear. CDR1 is KGHDR and CDR2 is SFDVKD in the germline V gene. There are 11 residues in the CDR3. CDR3 in DNA: TGTGCCGCCAGTCATGGGGAAACCCAGCACTTC. Its protein is CAASHGETQHF.

The rearrangement joins TRBV11-2 to TRBJ2-7; tentatively, D is TRBD1 or TRBD2 (6 bases each). This CDR3 has 14 amino acids. Looked up from germline, CDR1 is SGHAT and CDR2 is FQNNGV. The CDR3 spells CASSLGPGGSEQYV. CDR3 sequence (DNA): TGTGCCAGCAGTTTAGGTCCCGGGGGCAGCGAGCAGTACGTC.

The CDR3 spells CASSRGDRGMYEQYF. The CDR3 DNA reads TGTGCCAGCAGCAGAGGGGACAGGGGTATGTACGAGCAGTACTTC. This chain joins TRBV7-8 and TRBJ2-7; TRBD1 aligns across 10 bases. Germline V CDR1 and CDR2: SGHVS, FQNEAQ. The CDR3 is made up of 15 amino acids. V was pared by 5 bases and J by 4 bases, with 8 bases of the junction left unmatched.

About this clonotype itself: A much larger clone lies a single base off, so this may be a read error. The genes are TRBV6-1 and TRBJ1-1; 7 nucleotides match TRBD1. The length of the CDR3 is 13 residues. Germline values: CDR1 MNHNS, CDR2 SASEGT. The CDR3 DNA sequence: TGTGCCAGCAGTGACAGGGGGTACTCTGAAGCTTCCTTT. The encoded protein is CASSDRGYSEASF.

J is TRBJ2-2 and V is TRBV12-3 or TRBV12-4, with TRBD2 identical over 8 bases. This CDR3 region has 16 residues. V dropped 7 bases and J dropped 13; count of bases not matched to a gene: 20. The CDR3: CASTNGLATSTGWLFF. The CDR3 DNA is TGTGCCAGCACCAATGGACTAGCAACGAGCACCGGGTGGCTGTTTTTT.

The chain recombines TRBV20-1 with TRBJ2-7; 7 nucleotides align to TRBD2. Germline-derived CDR1 and CDR2 are DFQATT and SNEGSKA (reference sequence). The CDR3 consists of 13 residues. Losses at the gene ends were 3 bases for V and 0 bases for J; bases not matched to a gene: 2. The CDR3 reads CSARAGDSYEQYV. The DNA of the CDR3 is TGCAGTGCTAGGGCGGGAGACTCCTACGAGCAGTACGTC.

Worth noting for this clonotype: Given the absence of the conserved phenylalanine or tryptophan at the CDR3 end, a read error is likely. This chain joins TRBV11-1 and TRBJ2-7; a weak D match, TRBD1 (5 bases). The CDR3 has 14 residues. V shed 2 bases and J shed 1 base, with 9 bases lying between them. Germline values: CDR1 SGHAT, CDR2 FQDESV (reference sequence). CDR3 amino acids: CASSLNQGSYEQYL. In nucleotides, the CDR3 is TGTGCCAGCAGCTTAAACCAGGGATCCTACGAGCAGTACTTA.

About this clonotype: The junction differs from germline at one of its ends, possibly a read error. The chain combines TRBV11-3 with TRBJ2-1; unclear D gene. CDR1 is SGHNT and CDR2 is YENEEA in the germline V gene. The CDR3 is 15 residues long. The CDR3 loop reads CTSRPPGMAYNEQFF. The CDR3 DNA is TGTACCAGCAGGCCCCCTGGGATGGCCTACAATGAACAGTTCTTC. The full variable domain, completed using reference TRBV11-3 and TRBJ2-1, is EAGVVQSPRYKIIEKKQPVAFWCNPISGHNTLYWYLQNLGQGPELLIRYENEEAVDDSQLPKDRFSAERLKGVDSTLKIQPAELGDSAVYLCTSRPPGMAYNEQFFGPGTRLTVL.

The V call is TRBV11-2, the J call TRBJ2-3; 8 bases match TRBD2. This CDR3 spans 15 amino acids. Germline assignment: CDR1 SGHAT and CDR2 FQNNGV. V shed 5 bases, J shed 13 bases, and the junction held 17 bases outside the gene matches. CDR3 nucleotide sequence: TGTGCCAGCAGCCTACTAGCGGAGTTCACAGATACAAAGTATTTT. Protein sequence: CASSLLAEFTDTKYF.

For this clonotype: A junction end diverges from the germline sequence, so it may reflect a read error. This sequence joins TRBV29-1 and TRBJ2-2; D remains unclear. This CDR3 has 13 amino acids. Germline CDR1 and CDR2: SQVTM and ANQGSEA. The CDR3 coding sequence is TGCAGCGTTGACGGGTGGAACAGCGGGGAGCTGTTTTTT. Encoded protein: CSVDGWNSGELFF.

With respect to this clonotype: No conserved phenylalanine or tryptophan is present at the end of the CDR3, so a read error is the likely explanation. The chain combines TRBV7-8 with TRBJ2-3; 9 bases agree with TRBD2. The CDR3 length is 14 residues. In germline, CDR1 is SGHVS, CDR2 FQNEAQ. The chain's CDR3 is CASSLREGFDTQYY. The CDR3 region has the DNA TGTGCCAGCAGCTTGCGGGAGGGGTTTGATACACAGTATTAT.

The chain employs TRBV20-1 and TRBJ2-7; TRBD2 aligns across 8 bases. Germline CDR1 reads DFQATT; CDR2 reads SNEGSKA (reference sequence). CDR3 length: 15 amino acids. Trimming removed 3 bases from V and 3 bases from J; junction bases left unmatched: 10. The DNA for the CDR3 is TGCAGTGCTAGGGCGGGGGGACCCAATGGCTACGAGCAGTACTTC. It translates to CSARAGGPNGYEQYF.

This clonotype was recorded only once. Since no conserved phenylalanine or tryptophan closes the CDR3, a read error is the likely cause. The chain combines TRBV11-1 with TRBJ1-1; D unresolved. Germline assignment: CDR1 SGHAT and CDR2 FQDESV (reference sequence). Trimming cost V 7 bases and J 6 bases, with 15 bases left between them. The CDR3 has 13 residues. This chain's CDR3 is CASIITRGAEAFL. CDR3 nucleotide sequence: TGTGCCAGCATCATTACCAGAGGTGCTGAAGCTTTCCTT.

V is TRBV11-2 and J is TRBJ1-2, with D unclear. Trimming cost V 9 bases and J 4 bases, with 18 bases left between them. The CDR3 is 14 residues long. Germline assignment: CDR1 SGHAT and CDR2 FQNNGV. CDR3 coding DNA: TGTGCCAGGAGGAACCCGGGAGGATCCTATGGCTACACCTTC. This encodes CARRNPGGSYGYTF.

As regards this clonotype: This may be a read error, as it is one base from a much larger clone. The rearrangement links TRBV29-1 to TRBJ2-5; no clear D. Germline V gene lookup returns CDR1 SQVTM and CDR2 ANQGSEA. Trimming cost V 0 bases and J 3 bases, with 11 bases left between them. The CDR3 runs to 14 residues. CDR3 residues: CSVEELSLEETQYF. The DNA of the CDR3 is TGCAGCGTTGAAGAGCTAAGTTTGGAAGAGACCCAGTACTTC.

The chain carries TRBV20-1 and TRBJ2-1; D possibly matches TRBD1 or TRBD2 (6 bases each). CDR1 and CDR2 from the germline V gene are DFQATT and SNEGSKA (reference sequence). CDR3 length: 13 residues. The DNA of the CDR3 is TGCAATGTGACAGGCGGGAACTACAATGAGCAGTTCTTC. This codes for CNVTGGNYNEQFF.

This clonotype was counted at least ten times. This sequence joins TRBV6-5 and TRBJ1-1, with D uncertain. The germline V gene encodes CDR1 MNHEY and CDR2 SVGAGI. The CDR3 runs 11 residues. V was trimmed by 10 bases and J by 1 base, leaving 7 bases between them. The DNA of the CDR3 is TGTGCCACCTCCTGGAACACTGAAGCTTTCTTT. It is translated as CATSWNTEAFF.

The table lists this clonotype with many counts. The rearrangement uses TRBV6-6 and TRBJ1-2; 7 positions agree with TRBD1. CDR1 and CDR2 (germline): MNHNY, SVGAGI (reference sequence). This CDR3 has 12 amino acids. The ends lost 11 bases at V and 7 bases at J; junction bases unmatched: 10. The CDR3 DNA follows: TGTGCCGTTTCAGGGGGTCTGGCTGGCTACACCTTC. Protein: CAVSGGLAGYTF.

Worth noting for this clonotype: It may be a read error: a sequence one base away is much more abundant. This chain connects TRBV20-1 to TRBJ2-1, with D possibly matching TRBD2 (5 bases). The germline V gene has CDR1 DFQATT and CDR2 SNEGSKA (reference sequence). The CDR3 sequence is 14 residues long. The CDR3 loop is CNASRRRPWNEQFF. CDR3 bases: TGCAATGCTAGTAGGCGGAGGCCCTGGAATGAGCAGTTCTTC.

A remark on this clonotype: A much larger clone is a single base away; this may be a read error. This chain uses TRBV6-5 with TRBJ2-1; D tentatively reads TRBD1 or TRBD2 (5 bases each). V was clipped by 7 bases and J by 4 bases, with 20 bases between them. Germline values: CDR1 MNHEY, CDR2 SVGAGI. This CDR3 spans 16 amino acids. The CDR3 DNA sequence: TGTGCCAGCAATCCCTCATGGGGGAAAAGGTACAATGAGCAGTTCTTC. Protein sequence: CASNPSWGKRYNEQFF.

This clonotype was observed a handful of times. The chain links TRBV29-1 to TRBJ2-1; D gene unclear. Trimming left V 4 bases short and J 3 bases short, with 16 bases between. Germline CDR1 SQVTM, CDR2 ANQGSEA. The CDR3 length is 15 residues. The CDR3, as DNA: TGCAGCGTTGTTTCGTGGTCGGTACTCTACAATGAGCAGTTCTTC. Translating gives CSVVSWSVLYNEQFF.

This sequence joins TRBV4-1 and TRBJ2-7; a weak D match, TRBD2 (6 bases). The germline V gene encodes CDR1 MGHRA and CDR2 YSYEKL. Trimming took 5 bases from V and 3 from J, leaving 17 bases between them. This CDR3 has 15 residues. CDR3 DNA sequence: TGCGCCAGCAGCAGGGGTGATGGCGGGAACTACGAGCAGTACGTC. Translation: CASSRGDGGNYEQYV.

A note on this clonotype: One end of the junction fails to match germline, which may point to a read error. This rearrangement joins TRBV11-2 to TRBJ2-2; D might be TRBD2 (5 bases). CDR3 length: 15 residues. The germline V gene has CDR1 SGHAT and CDR2 FQNNGV. The CDR3 sequence is CASSPLDVGIGELFF. CDR3 DNA: TGTGCCAGCAGCCCCCTAGATGTAGGCATCGGGGAGTTGTTTTTT. Based on the CDR3 plus reference TRBV11-2 and TRBJ2-2, the full variable domain is EAGVAQSPRYKIIEKRQSVAFWCNPISGHATLYWYQQILGQGPKLLIQFQNNGVVDDSQLPKDRFSAERLKGVDSTLKIQPAKLEDSAVYLCASSPLDVGIGELFFGEGSRLTVL.

This clonotype appeared once. The missing conserved phenylalanine or tryptophan at the end of this CDR3 makes a read error likely. The V call is TRBV6-5, the J call TRBJ2-1; 7 nucleotides align to TRBD2. This CDR3 has 14 amino acids. V lost 5 bases and J lost 5; bases outside the gene matches: 6. Germline values: CDR1 MNHEY, CDR2 SVGAGI. CDR3 in amino acids: CASSRDYTNNEQFI. The CDR3 DNA follows: TGTGCCAGCAGTCGGGACTATACGAACAATGAGCAGTTCATC.

Regarding this clonotype: The conserved final phenylalanine or tryptophan is absent from the CDR3, which likely points to a read error. The V gene is TRBV4-2, the J gene TRBJ2-3; 10 nucleotides agree with TRBD2. The germline gives CDR1 LGHNA, CDR2 YNFKEQ. This CDR3 region has 15 residues. Losses at the gene ends were 5 bases for V and 5 bases for J; bases not matched to a gene: 7. Here the CDR3 DNA reads TGTGCCAGCAGCTCACAGCGGGAGGGGCGAGATACGCAGTATTTG. Residues: CASSSQREGRDTQYL.